This T cell receptor (beta chain) came from a study of radiotherapy plus CTLA-4 blockade in lung cancer. Study-level information: Objective responses were recorded in roughly 17% of patients, with disease control recorded in approximately 32%.

Findings of the study overall: In blood, after radiotherapy plus ipilimumab, tumor-derived TCR clones expanded.

This clone appeared a few times. Its antigen is unidentified. Sequencing was performed with immunoSEQ multiplex PCR; in TCRdb, only in-frame clones are kept and a portion is missing. The table shows 2,500 to 3,000 clones, with around 78% occurring only once. This clonotype was sampled from a human donor with non-small cell lung cancer that progressed on radiotherapy plus ipilimumab. The sample was tumor tissue, taken from a patient treated with radiotherapy plus ipilimumab.

The CDR3 spells CASSPSGQETQYF. The CDR3 DNA is TGTGCCAGCAGCCCCAGTGGCCAAGAGACCCAGTACTTC. The chain joins TRBV5-4 to TRBJ2-5; unclear D gene. With 4 bases removed from V and 1 base from J, the gap between germline ends came to 8 bases. Germline-derived CDR1 and CDR2 are SGHNT and YYREEE (reference sequence). CDR3 length: 13 residues.